The 32 T cell receptor beta chains presented below share a single source sample, sequenced in a study of Ad26.COV2.S vaccination and SARS-CoV-2 variants (dated by TCRdb to about 2021). The library relied on the immunoSEQ multiplex PCR assay. Not all clones reach the TCRdb copy of this immuneACCESS table, which keeps in-frame sequences only. Checked studies attribute under half of the gap to unresolved V genes and leave the rest unexplained. For this sample the table gives some 480,000 clones, of which around 85% were detected only once. The ten top clones hold about 13% of the sample. The sample's treatment or condition, from its label and the paper: about 20 received Ad26.COV2.S at low or high dose, single or two shots; 5 received placebo; per-sample allocation not given. Repertoires of vaccine and placebo recipients were sequenced from samples collected on day 63 after the first injection. The material was peripheral blood, obtained in a trial of Ad26.COV2.S vaccine versus placebo. The receptor set was obtained from a person between 18 and 65 years old who received the Ad26.COV2.S COVID-19 vaccine or a placebo.

The sample holds a few counts of this clone. The rearrangement uses TRBV10-3 and TRBJ1-2; D unclear. The CDR3 has 13 residues. Germline V gene data show CDR1 as ENHRY and CDR2 as SYGVKD. V lost 3 bases and J lost 6, with 11 bases in between. The CDR3 loop is CAISEKRGNGYTF. In DNA form, the CDR3 reads TGTGCCATCAGTGAAAAGCGAGGGAATGGCTACACCTTC.

V usage is TRBV19 and J usage is TRBJ2-3; unclear D gene. CDR3 length: 14 residues. V gave up 3 bases and J gave up 4 bases, with 11 bases separating them. Germline assignment: CDR1 LNHDA and CDR2 SQIVND (reference sequence). The CDR3 nucleotides read TGTGCCAGTAGTATGTATTCCCCGCCAGATACGCAGTATTTT. Protein sequence: CASSMYSPPDTQYF.

The chain has TRBV9 and TRBJ2-3; 14 bases line up with TRBD2. The CDR3 is 17 amino acids. Germline CDR1 reads SGDLS; CDR2 reads YYNGEE. V was clipped by 4 bases and J by 4 bases; unmatched bases: 8. The DNA for the CDR3 is TGTGCCAGCAGCCCCCGGACTAGCGGGAGGTCCTCAGATACGCAGTATTTT. Amino acids: CASSPRTSGRSSDTQYF.

The gene calls are TRBV28 and TRBJ1-5; D remains unclear. This CDR3 spans 14 amino acids. With 1 base removed from V and 5 bases from J, the gap between germline ends came to 9 bases. Germline V gene data show CDR1 as MDHEN and CDR2 as SYDVKM. The CDR3 loop reads CASSLFGVDQPQHF. For the CDR3, the DNA is TGTGCCAGCAGTTTATTCGGGGTTGATCAGCCCCAGCATTTT.

This chain's CDR3 is CASSINSPLHF. In DNA form, the CDR3 reads TGTGCCAGCAGCATTAATTCACCCCTCCACTTT. V usage is TRBV2 and J usage is TRBJ1-6; D unresolved. Germline assignment: CDR1 SNHLY and CDR2 FYNNEI. This CDR3 contains 11 residues. V lost 6 bases and J lost 6, with 3 bases in between. The variable domain in full, with the rest retrieved from reference TRBV2 and TRBJ1-6, is EPEVTQTPSHQVTQMGQEVILRCVPISNHLYFYWYRQILGQKVEFLVSFYNNEISEKSEIFDDQFSVERPDGSNFTLKIRSTKLEDSAMYFCASSINSPLHFGNGTRLTVT.

This chain connects TRBV7-2 to TRBJ2-5; 10 bases match TRBD1. The CDR3 runs to 15 residues. Per the germline V gene, CDR1 is SGHTA and CDR2 is FQGNSA. Trimming removed 2 bases from V and 4 bases from J; junction bases left unmatched: 4. For the CDR3, the DNA is TGTGCCAGCAGCTTACTTGACAGGGGGCTAGAGACCCAGTACTTC. It is translated as CASSLLDRGLETQYF.

This chain joins TRBV5-6 and TRBJ2-1; D gene ambiguous. This CDR3 contains 15 residues. CDR1 and CDR2 from the germline V gene are SGHDT and YYEEEE. Trimming left V 7 bases short and J 7 bases short, with 21 bases between. CDR3 DNA sequence: TGTGCCAGCGCCGCAAGTCCCGTGGTGGTGAATGAGCAGTTCTTC. Translation: CASAASPVVVNEQFF.

This chain connects TRBV10-3 to TRBJ2-1, with 11 bases matching TRBD2. This CDR3 spans 14 amino acids. CDR1 and CDR2 from the germline V gene are ENHRY and SYGVKD. V lost 10 bases and J lost 6; bases outside the gene matches: 8. CDR3 loop: CATRIAGGSNEQFF. The DNA for the CDR3 is TGTGCCACCCGAATAGCGGGAGGGAGCAATGAGCAGTTCTTC.

This chain uses TRBV7-9 with TRBJ2-3; the D gene is possibly TRBD2 (5 bases). Trimming removed 4 bases at V and 4 bases at J, with 18 bases between. This CDR3 is 16 amino acids long. The germline V gene has CDR1 SEHNR and CDR2 FQNEAQ (reference sequence). CDR3 sequence (DNA): TGTGCCAGCAGCTCCGGGGAAGGTTCCACACCAGATACGCAGTATTTT. Its translation: CASSSGEGSTPDTQYF. The full variable domain, rest sourced from reference TRBV7-9 and TRBJ2-3, is DTGVSQNPRHKITKRGQNVTFRCDPISEHNRLYWYRQTLGQGPEFLTYFQNEAQLEKSRLLSDRFSAERPKGSFSTLEIQRTEQGDSAMYLCASSSGEGSTPDTQYFGPGTRLTVL.

This rearrangement joins TRBV7-2 to TRBJ1-4; D call uncertain. Trimming left V 1 base short and J 3 bases short, with 12 bases between. The V gene's germline CDR1 is SGHTA and CDR2 FQGNSA. CDR3 size: 16 residues. CDR3 loop: CASSLDRLYSNEKLFF. The CDR3 DNA is TGTGCCAGCAGCTTAGACCGCCTTTATTCTAATGAAAAACTGTTTTTT.

The chain couples TRBV11-1 to TRBJ2-1; the match to TRBD1 covers 7 bases. This CDR3 spans 15 amino acids. Germline V CDR1 and CDR2: SGHAT, FQDESV (reference sequence). J gave up 3 bases and V 5 bases, and 7 bases lay outside the gene matches. The CDR3 bases are TGTGCCAGCAGCATAAGGACAGGTCTCTACAATGAGCAGTTCTTC. It encodes CASSIRTGLYNEQFF.

In nucleotides, the CDR3 is TGTGCCAGCTCACCCGGGACTAGCGGGTTGGGGGAGCAGTACTTC. Translation: CASSPGTSGLGEQYF. V is TRBV18 and J is TRBJ2-7, with 12 bases identical to TRBD2. CDR1 and CDR2 (germline): KGHSH, LQKENI. With 3 bases clipped from V and 7 bases from J, the junction kept 7 bases outside the gene matches. The CDR3 totals 15 residues.

The genes are TRBV5-8 and TRBJ2-3, with a weak D call TRBD2 (7 bases). The CDR3 has 16 amino acids. Germline V CDR1 and CDR2: SGHTS, YDEGEE. V lost 2 bases to trimming and J lost 6 bases, with 19 bases between them. The CDR3, as DNA: TGTGCCAGCAGCTTTTGGACTAGGGGGAGGGGTGATACGCAGTATTTT. Protein: CASSFWTRGRGDTQYF.

The chain joins TRBV27 to TRBJ2-7; the D gene is possibly TRBD2 (5 bases). V dropped 5 bases and J dropped 6 bases, with 14 bases sitting between them. CDR1 is MNHEY and CDR2 is SMNVEV in the germline V gene (reference sequence). The CDR3 extends over 13 amino acids. Here the CDR3 reads CASSASPRGEQYF. Here the CDR3 DNA reads TGTGCCAGCAGTGCCTCCCCTCGGGGCGAGCAGTACTTC.

The V and J genes are TRBV3-1 (or the pseudogene TRBV3-2) and TRBJ2-7; no definite D call. Trimming shortened V by 1 base and J by 6 bases, and 10 bases separated the two germline ends. The CDR3 has 13 amino acids. Germline loops: CDR1 LGHDT, CDR2 YNNKEL (reference sequence). Written as DNA, the CDR3 is TGTGCCAGCAGCCAAGTAAGATTCGGCGAGCAGTACTTC. Amino acid sequence: CASSQVRFGEQYF.

DNA of the CDR3: TGTGCCAGCAGCTTACGCACAGATACAGATACGCAGTATTTT. It encodes CASSLRTDTDTQYF. J is TRBJ2-3 and V is TRBV7-9; D remains unclear. V lost 2 bases and J 3 bases, leaving 9 bases between the germline ends. Germline CDR1 is SEHNR and CDR2 is FQNEAQ (reference sequence). The CDR3 covers 14 residues. The full variable domain, with the rest looked up from reference TRBV7-9 and TRBJ2-3, is DTGVSQNPRHKITKRGQNVTFRCDPISEHNRLYWYRQTLGQGPEFLTYFQNEAQLEKSRLLSDRFSAERPKGSFSTLEIQRTEQGDSAMYLCASSLRTDTDTQYFGPGTRLTVL.

The chain uses TRBV2 and TRBJ2-5; 7 bases match TRBD2. Per germline, CDR1 SNHLY and CDR2 FYNNEI. The CDR3 extends over 12 amino acids. With 4 bases clipped from V and 13 bases from J, the junction kept 9 bases outside the gene matches. CDR3 sequence (DNA): TGTGCCAGCAGTGGGCTAGCGGCGGCGCTGTACTTC. It encodes CASSGLAAALYF.

A few counts support this clone. Other nucleotide sequences in the sample specify the same CDR3. This chain uses TRBV7-9 with TRBJ2-5; D gene unclear. The V end was cut by 5 bases, the J end by 2 bases, with 3 bases between. The CDR3 is made up of 11 amino acids. Per the germline V gene, CDR1 is SEHNR and CDR2 is FQNEAQ (reference sequence). This chain's CDR3 is CASSPQETQYF. Here the CDR3 DNA reads TGTGCCAGCAGCCCTCAAGAGACCCAGTACTTC.

The chain is built from TRBV5-6 and TRBJ2-2; possibly TRBD2 for D (5 bases). Germline assignment: CDR1 SGHDT and CDR2 YYEEEE. This CDR3 spans 11 amino acids. The V gene lost 7 bases and the J gene lost 5 bases, with 6 bases spanning the gap. The CDR3 spells CASRGTGELFF. CDR3 in DNA: TGTGCCAGCCGGGGTACCGGGGAGCTGTTTTTT.

The V gene is TRBV7-2, the J gene TRBJ1-1; no reliable D call. The germline CDR1 and CDR2 sequences are SGHTA and FQGNSA. Trimming left V 2 bases short and J 1 base short, with 11 bases between. The CDR3 spans 15 residues. DNA of the CDR3: TGTGCCAGCAGCTTAACTATCTTGGGGAACACTGAAGCTTTCTTT. It yields the protein CASSLTILGNTEAFF.

This clone came up once. Other DNA sequences in this sample translate to the same CDR3. The gene calls are TRBV3-1 (or the pseudogene TRBV3-2) and TRBJ2-5; D call uncertain. The length of the CDR3 is 13 residues. Germline V lookup: CDR1 LGHDT, CDR2 YNNKEL (reference sequence). V was shortened by 0 bases and J by 3 bases, with 5 bases between the two germline ends. The CDR3 region is CASSQELKETQYF. Here the CDR3 DNA reads TGTGCCAGCAGCCAAGAACTTAAAGAGACCCAGTACTTC.

The V gene is TRBV9, the J gene TRBJ2-7; D is unresolved. CDR1 is SGDLS and CDR2 is YYNGEE in the germline V gene. V was clipped by 3 bases and J by 4 bases, with 11 bases between them. CDR3 size: 13 residues. CDR3 region: CASSGYDRYEQYF. The CDR3 DNA is TGTGCCAGCAGCGGATATGATAGGTACGAGCAGTACTTC.

The genes are TRBV30 and TRBJ1-5; weak D call: TRBD1 (5 bases). In germline, CDR1 is GTSNPN, CDR2 SVGIG (reference sequence). The length of the CDR3 is 15 residues. Between the trimmed V and J ends, which lost 2 bases and 7 bases, there was a span of 18 bases. Written as DNA, the CDR3 is TGTGCCTGGAGTAAAGGGGAGGGTAGTCGCCAGCCCCAGCATTTT. Its protein product is CAWSKGEGSRQPQHF.

This clone has only one observation. The chain is built from TRBV3-1 (or the pseudogene TRBV3-2) and TRBJ1-2; 7 nucleotides match TRBD1. Germline CDR1 reads LGHDT; CDR2 reads YNNKEL (reference sequence). The CDR3 spans 15 residues. Unmatched junction bases numbered 12, after V lost 2 bases and J lost 9 bases. As DNA, the CDR3 is TGTGCCAGCAGCCAAATTATGGACAGGCCTATCAGCTACACCTTC. Protein: CASSQIMDRPISYTF.

The chain uses TRBV28 and TRBJ1-4, with a tentative D call TRBD1 (6 bases). CDR3 size: 14 residues. Germline lookup yields CDR1 MDHEN and CDR2 SYDVKM. V lost 6 bases to trimming and J lost 8 bases, with 16 bases between them. This chain's CDR3 is CASRPWAQGEKLFF. The CDR3 DNA reads TGTGCCAGCAGGCCCTGGGCGCAGGGGGAAAAACTGTTTTTT.

To note about this clone: Distinct nucleotide sequences in the sample also encode this CDR3. This chain links TRBV28 with TRBJ1-1; no firm D call. V lost 5 bases and J lost 2, with 3 bases in between. Germline-derived CDR1 and CDR2 are MDHEN and SYDVKM. The CDR3 loop spans 11 amino acids. The CDR3 reads CASSPNTEAFF. In DNA, the CDR3 is TGTGCCAGCAGTCCAAACACTGAAGCTTTCTTT.

The chain combines TRBV7-6 with TRBJ2-2; possibly TRBD1 for D (6 bases). Germline values: CDR1 SGHVS, CDR2 FNYEAQ. The length of the CDR3 is 15 residues. Trimming cost V 3 bases and J 2 bases, with 10 bases left between them. The CDR3, as DNA: TGTGCCAGCAGCTTCCGGACAGTAAACACCGGGGAGCTGTTTTTT. It codes for CASSFRTVNTGELFF.

This chain joins TRBV29-1 and TRBJ2-3; D possibly corresponds to TRBD1 (5 bases). Germline V gene lookup returns CDR1 SQVTM and CDR2 ANQGSEA. Deletions cut 7 bases from V and 1 base from J, with 15 bases between. This CDR3 is 14 amino acids long. The CDR3 region is CSAERQFRTDTQYF. The CDR3 nucleotides are TGCAGCGCCGAAAGACAGTTTCGCACAGATACGCAGTATTTT.

The chain uses TRBV6-1 and TRBJ2-7; no clear D. The length of the CDR3 is 14 residues. V gave up 0 bases and J gave up 4 bases, with 10 bases separating them. Per germline, CDR1 MNHNS and CDR2 SASEGT. The CDR3 DNA follows: TGTGCCAGCAGTGAAGCCTACTCTTTATACGAGCAGTACTTC. This translates into CASSEAYSLYEQYF.

The V gene is TRBV7-3, the J gene TRBJ2-7, with 7 nucleotides matching TRBD2. There are 15 residues in the CDR3. Germline lookup yields CDR1 SGHTA and CDR2 FQGTGA. Unmatched junction bases numbered 15, after V lost 9 bases and J lost 4 bases. CDR3 bases: TGTGCCAGTGCAAGGGATGGCGGGAGAAGGTACGAGCAGTACTTC. It encodes CASARDGGRRYEQYF.

This chain joins TRBV7-9 and TRBJ2-7; D may be TRBD1 (5 bases). The ends were cut back, 1 base at V and 2 bases at J, with 18 bases in the middle. The CDR3 totals 17 residues. Germline loops: CDR1 SEHNR, CDR2 FQNEAQ (reference sequence). The CDR3 is CASSLGGVAGPAYEQYF. DNA for the CDR3: TGTGCCAGCAGCTTAGGTGGTGTGGCAGGGCCCGCCTACGAGCAGTACTTC.

The V gene is TRBV12-3 or TRBV12-4, the J gene TRBJ1-1; the D is unclear. CDR3 length: 13 amino acids. With 6 bases removed from V and 0 bases from J, the gap between germline ends came to 8 bases. This CDR3 reads CASRNTVNTEAFF. CDR3 sequence (DNA): TGTGCCAGCAGGAATACAGTGAACACTGAAGCTTTCTTT.